The T cell receptor (beta chain) under discussion was sequenced for a study of cytomegalovirus exposure and HLA in healthy donors. This CDR3 spans 15 amino acids. Per germline, CDR1 KGHSH and CDR2 LQKENI. After removal of 3 bases from V and 3 bases from J, the junction contained 7 bases not matched to a gene. PCR employed 60 Vbeta and 13 Jbeta primers. The protocol was immunoSEQ multiplex PCR, while the TCRdb copy is restricted to in-frame clones and leaves out a portion. The profile shows under 200,000 clones, roughly four fifths of them singletons. This TCR derives from a woman younger than 30 in good health and CMV-seronegative. The sequencing sample was made of PBMCs. This sequence joins TRBV18 and TRBJ2-7, with TRBD1 matching 8 bases. The CDR3 nucleotides read TGTGCCAGCTCACCGAGGGACAGGAGTGTCTACGAGCAGTACTTC. This translates into CASSPRDRSVYEQYF.